This T cell receptor (beta chain) derives from a study of shared clonotypes between healthy human individuals. CD4+ cell separation produced CD45RA+ naive and CD45RA-negative memory subsets. On this clone: What it binds is unknown.

Using immunoSEQ multiplex PCR, the repertoire was profiled, and TCRdb retains in-frame clones only, with some absent. The sample yields about 2 million clones, roughly 94% seen once. General study points: Naive subsets, compared against memory subsets, generally had larger estimated richness values.

CDR1 and CDR2 from the germline V gene are SEHNR and FQNEAQ (reference sequence). V gave up 5 bases and J gave up 3 bases; unmatched junction bases: 3. CDR3 length: 14 amino acids. This chain links TRBV7-9 with TRBJ1-4, with 7 bases lining up with TRBD1. Sequenced sample: naive CD4+ T cells sorted from blood. As for subset: CD45RA+ positively selected. This receptor was taken from a man between 18 and 35 years old in good health. CDR3 bases: TGTGCCAGCAGCCCACAGGGGTCTAATGAAAAACTGTTTTTT. It is translated as CASSPQGSNEKLFF.